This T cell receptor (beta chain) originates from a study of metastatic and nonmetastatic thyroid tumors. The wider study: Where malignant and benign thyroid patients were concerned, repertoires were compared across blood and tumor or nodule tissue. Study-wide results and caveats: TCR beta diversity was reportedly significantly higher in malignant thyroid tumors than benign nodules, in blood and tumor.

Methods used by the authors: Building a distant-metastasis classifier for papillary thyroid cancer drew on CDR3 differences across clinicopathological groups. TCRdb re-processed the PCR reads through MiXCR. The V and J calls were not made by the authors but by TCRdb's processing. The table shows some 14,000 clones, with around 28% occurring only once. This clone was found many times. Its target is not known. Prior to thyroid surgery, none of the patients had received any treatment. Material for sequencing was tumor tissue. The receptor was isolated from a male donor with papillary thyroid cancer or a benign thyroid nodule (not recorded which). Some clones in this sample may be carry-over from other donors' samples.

As DNA, the CDR3 is TGCGCCAGCACCGCCGGGTCCGAGCAGTACTTC. Protein product: CASTAGSEQYF. V gene TRBV10-2 combines with J gene TRBJ2-7, with D unclear. Germline V gives CDR1 WSHSY, CDR2 SAAADI. V was pared by 7 bases and J by 6 bases, with 10 bases between. The CDR3 totals 11 residues.